This paragraph reports one TCR beta chain. The entry originates in a study of PD-1 blockade in classical Hodgkin lymphoma. The CDR3 runs to 15 residues. The trim removed 0 bases at V and 3 bases at J, leaving 4 bases unmatched. CDR1 MNHEY and CDR2 SVGAGI come from the germline V gene. Assay used: immunoSEQ multiplex PCR; TCRdb lists only in-frame clones, some missing. Altogether some 93,000 clones are present, 83% being singletons, with the ten largest covering around 15%. Stated time point: cycle 4 day 1 (C4D1), after 5 to 7 weeks of nivolumab. Following autologous stem cell transplantation, relapse occurred in every patient, and exposure to brentuximab vedotin varied.

The clonotype originates from a human donor with classical Hodgkin lymphoma. V and J are TRBV6-5 and TRBJ2-5; 7 nucleotides line up with TRBD1. The sample in question was peripheral blood mononuclear cells (PBMCs), obtained before the fourth cycle of nivolumab. The CDR3 spells CASSYSRDREETQYF. CDR3 sequence (DNA): TGTGCCAGCAGTTACTCTCGAGACAGGGAAGAGACCCAGTACTTC.